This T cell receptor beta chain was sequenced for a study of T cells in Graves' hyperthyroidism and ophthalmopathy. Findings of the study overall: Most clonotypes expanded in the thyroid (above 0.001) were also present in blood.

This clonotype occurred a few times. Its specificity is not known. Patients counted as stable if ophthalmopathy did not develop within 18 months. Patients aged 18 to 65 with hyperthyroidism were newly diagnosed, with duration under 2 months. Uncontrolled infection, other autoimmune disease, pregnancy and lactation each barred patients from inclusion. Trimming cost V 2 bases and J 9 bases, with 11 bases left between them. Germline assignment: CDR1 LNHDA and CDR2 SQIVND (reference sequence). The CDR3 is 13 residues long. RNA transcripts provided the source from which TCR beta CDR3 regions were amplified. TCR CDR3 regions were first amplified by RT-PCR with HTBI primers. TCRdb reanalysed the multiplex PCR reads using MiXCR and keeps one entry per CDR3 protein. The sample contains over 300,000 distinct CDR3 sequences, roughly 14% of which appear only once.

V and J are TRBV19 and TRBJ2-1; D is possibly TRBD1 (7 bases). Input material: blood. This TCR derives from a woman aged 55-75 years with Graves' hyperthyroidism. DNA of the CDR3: TGTGCCAGTAGTATACAGGGGGGAAGTGAGCAGTTCTTC. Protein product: CASSIQGGSEQFF. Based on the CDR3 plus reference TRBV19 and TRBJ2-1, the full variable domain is DGGITQSPKYLFRKEGQNVTLSCEQNLNHDAMYWYRQDPGQGLRLIYYSQIVNDFQKGDIAEGYSVSREKKESFPLTVTSAQKNPTAFYLCASSIQGGSEQFFGPGTRLTVL.